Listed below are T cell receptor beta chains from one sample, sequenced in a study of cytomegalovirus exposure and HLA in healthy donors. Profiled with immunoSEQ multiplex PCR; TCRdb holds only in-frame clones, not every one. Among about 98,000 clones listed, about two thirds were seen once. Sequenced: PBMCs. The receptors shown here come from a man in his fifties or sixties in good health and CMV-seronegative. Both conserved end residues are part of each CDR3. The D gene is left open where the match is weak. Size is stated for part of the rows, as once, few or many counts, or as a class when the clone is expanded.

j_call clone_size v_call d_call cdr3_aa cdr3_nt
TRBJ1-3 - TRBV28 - CASRGGLGPGNAIYF TGTGCCAGCAGGGGGGGACTTGGGCCTGGAAACGCCATATATTTT
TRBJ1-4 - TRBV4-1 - CASSQPRRDLNEKLFF TGCGCCAGCAGCCAGCCCAGACGGGACTTAAATGAAAAACTGTTTTTT
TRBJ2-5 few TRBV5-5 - CASSLQMFQETQYF TGTGCCAGCAGCCTTCAGATGTTCCAAGAGACCCAGTACTTC
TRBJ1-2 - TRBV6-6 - CASSYRIYGYTF TGTGCCAGCAGTTACCGTATTTATGGCTACACCTTC
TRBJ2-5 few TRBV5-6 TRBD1 CASSLPRDRADQETQYF TGTGCCAGCAGCTTGCCTCGGGACAGGGCCGACCAAGAGACCCAGTACTTC
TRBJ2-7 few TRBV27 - CASKSGYEQYF TGTGCCAGCAAAAGCGGTTACGAGCAGTACTTC
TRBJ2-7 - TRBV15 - CATSTPESISYEQYF TGTGCCACCAGCACTCCAGAATCCATCTCCTACGAGCAGTACTTC
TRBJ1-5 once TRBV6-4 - CASSVEQNQPQHF TGTGCCAGCAGTGTCGAACAAAATCAGCCCCAGCATTTT
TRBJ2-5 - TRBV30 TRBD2 CAWSGTSGRGTQYF TGTGCCTGGAGTGGGACTAGCGGGAGAGGGACCCAGTACTTC
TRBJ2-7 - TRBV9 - CASSVATSGVRNEQYF TGTGCCAGCAGCGTAGCTACTTCGGGGGTCCGGAACGAGCAGTACTTC
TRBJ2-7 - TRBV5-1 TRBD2 CASSTGTSGFSSYEQYF TGCGCCAGCAGCACCGGGACTAGCGGTTTTAGCTCCTACGAGCAGTACTTC
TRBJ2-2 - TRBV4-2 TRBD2 CASSQRGGQTGELFF TGTGCCAGCAGCCAACGCGGGGGTCAGACCGGGGAGCTGTTTTTT
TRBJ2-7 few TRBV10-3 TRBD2 CAISESSSGRGEQYF TGTGCCATCAGTGAGTCGTCTAGCGGGAGGGGCGAGCAGTACTTC
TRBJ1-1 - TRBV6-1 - CASSDWGRATAFF TGTGCCAGCAGTGACTGGGGGCGGGCGACGGCTTTCTTT
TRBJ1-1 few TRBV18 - CASCNYWRGGEAFF TGTGCCAGCTGCAATTACTGGAGGGGGGGGGAGGCTTTCTTT
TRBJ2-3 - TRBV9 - CASSLRRDDPDTQYF TGTGCCAGCAGCCTACGGCGGGATGATCCAGATACGCAGTATTTT
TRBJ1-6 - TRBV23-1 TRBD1 CAGKRQGNCNSPLHF TGCGCCGGTAAGCGACAGGGAAATTGTAATTCACCCCTCCACTTT
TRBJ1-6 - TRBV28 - CASSSPLDTYNSPLHF TGTGCCAGCAGTTCCCCTCTCGACACGTATAATTCACCCCTCCACTTT
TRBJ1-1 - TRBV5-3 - CARSLERGVGTEAFF TGTGCCAGAAGCTTGGAACGGGGTGTGGGCACTGAAGCTTTCTTT
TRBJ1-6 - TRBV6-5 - CASSYFLGEGNSPLHF TGTGCCAGCAGTTACTTTTTAGGGGAGGGTAATTCACCCCTCCACTTT
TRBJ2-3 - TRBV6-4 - CASRPETASTDTQYF TGTGCCAGCAGACCGGAGACGGCGAGCACAGATACGCAGTATTTT
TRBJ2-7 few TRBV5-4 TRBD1 CASTTGGSSEQYF TGTGCCAGCACGACAGGGGGCTCGTCCGAGCAGTACTTC
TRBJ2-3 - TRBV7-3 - CASSEGSIGDTQYF TGTGCCAGCAGTGAGGGATCAATTGGAGATACGCAGTATTTT
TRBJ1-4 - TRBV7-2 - CASSLRQAGTNEKLFF TGTGCCAGCAGCTTGAGGCAGGCGGGGACTAATGAAAAACTGTTTTTT
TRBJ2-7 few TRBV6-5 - CASSLPGTYEQYF TGTGCCAGCAGTCTACCAGGGACCTACGAGCAGTACTTC
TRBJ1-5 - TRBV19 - CASSQRGNQPQHF TGTGCCAGTAGTCAAAGAGGCAATCAGCCCCAGCATTTT
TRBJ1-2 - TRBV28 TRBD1 CASLAYRGQGAGGYTF TGTGCCAGCCTCGCATATCGGGGACAGGGGGCGGGAGGCTACACCTTC
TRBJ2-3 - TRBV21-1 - CASSKGNGTGRPDTQYF TGTGCCAGCAGCAAAGGAAATGGGACAGGGAGACCAGATACGCAGTATTTT
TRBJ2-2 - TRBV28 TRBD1 CASSLNRGFTGELFF TGTGCCAGCAGTTTAAACAGGGGGTTCACCGGGGAGCTGTTTTTT
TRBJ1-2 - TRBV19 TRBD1 CASRAGGPFNYGYTF TGTGCCAGCAGGGCAGGGGGACCCTTCAACTATGGCTACACCTTC
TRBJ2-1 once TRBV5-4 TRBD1 CASSVTGVDEQFF TGTGCCAGCAGCGTGACAGGGGTGGATGAGCAGTTCTTC
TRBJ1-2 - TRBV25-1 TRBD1 CASSGGTGNYGYTF TGTGCCAGCAGTGGAGGGACAGGGAACTATGGCTACACCTTC
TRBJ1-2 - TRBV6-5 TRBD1 CASSYSGQDYGYTF TGTGCCAGCAGTTACTCGGGACAGGACTATGGCTACACCTTC